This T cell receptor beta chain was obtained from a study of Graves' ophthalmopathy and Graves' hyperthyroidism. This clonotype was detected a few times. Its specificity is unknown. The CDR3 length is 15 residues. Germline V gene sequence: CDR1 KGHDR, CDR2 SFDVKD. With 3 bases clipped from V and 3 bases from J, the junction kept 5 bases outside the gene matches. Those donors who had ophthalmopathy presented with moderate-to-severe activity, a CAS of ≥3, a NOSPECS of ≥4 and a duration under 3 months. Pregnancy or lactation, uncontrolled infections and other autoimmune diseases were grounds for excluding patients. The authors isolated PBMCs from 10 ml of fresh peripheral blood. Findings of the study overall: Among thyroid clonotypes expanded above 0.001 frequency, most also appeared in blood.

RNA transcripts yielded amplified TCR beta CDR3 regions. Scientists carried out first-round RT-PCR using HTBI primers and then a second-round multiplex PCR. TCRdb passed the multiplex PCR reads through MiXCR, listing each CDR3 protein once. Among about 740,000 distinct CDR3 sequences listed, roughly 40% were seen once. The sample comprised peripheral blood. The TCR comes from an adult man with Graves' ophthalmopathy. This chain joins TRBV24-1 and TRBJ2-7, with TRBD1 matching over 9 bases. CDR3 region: CATSDPGTGNYEQYF. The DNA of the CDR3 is TGTGCCACCAGTGATCCCGGGACAGGGAACTACGAGCAGTACTTC.